This record covers a single TCR beta chain. Sorting used thawed, overnight-rested PBMC stained with anti-CD3, a viability dye and GMM-loaded CD1B tetramer. The lipid loaded on the CD1B tetramers was C32 glucose monomycolate from Rhodococcus equi. Each donor contributed about 100,000 sorted tetramer-negative cells. This record belongs to a study of T cells in tuberculosis. Germline CDR1 is LNHDA and CDR2 is SQIVND (reference sequence). J was trimmed by 6 bases and V by 4 bases; bases with no gene match: 8. The CDR3 has 14 residues. Sequenced by immunoSEQ multiplex PCR; TCRdb stores in-frame clones only, minus some. The table has approximately 59,000 clones, under 90% seen once.

The source material was CD1b-GMM tetramer-negative cells sorted from PBMCs. This TCR was recovered from an adult woman with latent tuberculosis. The chain couples TRBV19 to TRBJ1-2; 7 bases are a match to TRBD1. The CDR3 protein is CASSTRRQGDGYTF. DNA of the CDR3: TGTGCCAGTAGTACCCGGCGGCAGGGGGATGGCTACACCTTC.